The 22 T cell receptor beta chains presented below share a single source sample, sequenced in a study of cytotoxic CD8 clonotypes in ibrutinib-treated CLL. Assay: immunoSEQ multiplex PCR; the TCRdb copy retains only in-frame clones and omits some. The sample holds about 50,000 clones, about three fifths seen once. The material sequenced was PBMCs, taken after 24 months of ibrutinib treatment. The origin of the receptors is a human donor with chronic lymphocytic leukemia.

The rearrangement joins TRBV27 to TRBJ2-3, with D perhaps TRBD2 (6 bases). This CDR3 is built from 18 residues. Trimming shortened V by 6 bases and J by 3 bases, and 25 bases separated the two germline ends. The germline gives CDR1 MNHEY, CDR2 SMNVEV (reference sequence). As DNA, the CDR3 is TGTGCCAGCAGCTTTCTTCTGGGCGGGGCGGTTGGTACAGATACGCAGTATTTT. This sequence encodes CASSFLLGGAVGTDTQYF.

The chain combines TRBV4-2 with TRBJ1-5; maybe TRBD1 (5 bases). V was cut by 0 bases and J by 7 bases, with 10 bases left in between. The germline CDR1 and CDR2 sequences are LGHNA and YNFKEQ. The CDR3 sequence is 14 residues long. The CDR3 nucleotides read TGTGCCAGCAGCCAAGAGGCAGGGCCCCAGCCCCAGCATTTT. Protein sequence: CASSQEAGPQPQHF.

V gene TRBV5-6 combines with J gene TRBJ1-5; D remains unclear. Germline CDR1 SGHDT, CDR2 YYEEEE. Trimming took 0 bases from V and 4 from J, leaving 2 bases between them. This CDR3 has 12 amino acids. CDR3 amino acids: CASSLVNQPQHF. The CDR3 region has the DNA TGTGCCAGCAGCTTGGTGAATCAGCCCCAGCATTTT.

J is TRBJ1-2 and V is TRBV4-1; TRBD1 is a possible D gene (6 bases). Trimming pared 2 bases from V and 2 bases from J, leaving 9 bases between. Germline V lookup: CDR1 MGHRA, CDR2 YSYEKL. The CDR3 contains 14 residues. The CDR3 coding sequence is TGCGCCAGCAGCCAACAGGGGCAAAACTATGGCTACACCTTC. It specifies CASSQQGQNYGYTF.

This clone is a singleton in its sample. The chain has TRBV29-1 and TRBJ1-2; the D gene is possibly TRBD1 (5 bases). CDR1 SQVTM and CDR2 ANQGSEA come from the germline V gene. The CDR3 runs 13 residues. V shed 4 bases and J shed 5 bases, with 14 bases lying between them. The CDR3 DNA is TGCAGCGTTGCCCCAGGGTTGGGGTATGGCTACACCTTC. It specifies CSVAPGLGYGYTF.

This clone was counted only a few times. V and J are TRBV5-1 and TRBJ2-3; the match to TRBD2 covers 10 bases. Losses at the gene ends were 1 base for V and 2 bases for J; bases not matched to a gene: 7. This CDR3 comprises 17 residues. Germline CDR1 SGHRS, CDR2 YFSETQ. The CDR3 sequence: CASSLLGLASFTDTQYF. The CDR3 DNA reads as TGCGCCAGCAGCTTGCTGGGACTAGCGAGCTTCACAGATACGCAGTATTTT.

The V gene is TRBV5-4, the J gene TRBJ2-1; 11 nucleotides line up with TRBD1. V shed 4 bases and J 8 bases; nucleotides not matched to a gene: 8. The germline V gene encodes CDR1 SGHNT and CDR2 YYREEE (reference sequence). CDR3 length: 15 residues. The DNA for the CDR3 is TGTGCCAGCAGCCTGAGGACAGGGGGCAATTATGAGCAGTTCTTC. Amino acid sequence: CASSLRTGGNYEQFF. Full variable domain (remainder filled in from reference TRBV5-4 and TRBJ2-1): ETGVTQSPTHLIKTRGQQVTLRCSSQSGHNTVSWYQQALGQGPQFIFQYYREEENGRGNFPPRFSGLQFPNYSSELNVNALELDDSALYLCASSLRTGGNYEQFFGPGTRLTVL.

CDR3 bases: TGTGCCAGCAGTGAGACTGTCTATGGCTACACCTTC. It encodes CASSETVYGYTF. This sequence joins TRBV2 and TRBJ1-2; no firm D call. The CDR3 is 12 amino acids. Between the trimmed V and J ends, which lost 3 bases and 4 bases, there was a span of 6 bases. CDR1 SNHLY and CDR2 FYNNEI come from the germline V gene.

This clone showed up just once. The V call is TRBV19, the J call TRBJ1-1; no clear D. CDR1 LNHDA and CDR2 SQIVND come from the germline V gene (reference sequence). This CDR3 comprises 13 residues. Trimming took 2 bases from V and 6 from J, leaving 10 bases between them. CDR3 sequence (DNA): TGTGCCAGTAGTATACAGTTGGGCCCTGAAGCTTTCTTT. Its protein is CASSIQLGPEAFF.

As regards this clone: This sample also contains other DNA sequences that code for the same CDR3. V and J are TRBV29-1 and TRBJ1-2; the D gene is possibly TRBD1 (6 bases). Trimming took 4 bases from V and 8 from J, leaving 14 bases between them. Looked up from germline, CDR1 is SQVTM and CDR2 is ANQGSEA. The length of the CDR3 is 12 residues. The CDR3 nucleotides are TGCAGCGTTGGTTCGGGGGCGCAAGGCTACACCTTC. Translated: CSVGSGAQGYTF. Full variable domain (missing parts from reference TRBV29-1 and TRBJ1-2): SAVISQKPSRDICQRGTSLTIQCQVDSQVTMMFWYRQQPGQSLTLIATANQGSEATYESGFVIDKFPISRPNLTFSTLTVSNMSPEDSSIYLCSVGSGAQGYTFGSGTRLTVV.

CDR3: CASSQNWQETQYF. As DNA, the CDR3 is TGTGCCAGCAGCCAGAATTGGCAAGAGACCCAGTACTTC. The V gene is TRBV7-8, the J gene TRBJ2-5, with D hard to call. CDR3 length equals 13 residues. Germline CDR1 is SGHVS and CDR2 is FQNEAQ. V was shortened by 5 bases and J by 2 bases, with 9 bases between the two germline ends. Complete variable domain (other parts from reference TRBV7-8 and TRBJ2-5): GAGVSQSPRYKVAKRGQDVALRCDPISGHVSLFWYQQALGQGPEFLTYFQNEAQLDKSGLPSDRFFAERPEGSVSTLKIQRTQQEDSAVYLCASSQNWQETQYFGPGTRLLVL.

The V and J genes are TRBV5-1 and TRBJ2-2, with TRBD1 matching over 7 bases. J was trimmed by 7 bases and V by 4 bases; bases with no gene match: 10. Germline CDR1 is SGHRS and CDR2 is YFSETQ. The CDR3 runs to 15 residues. The CDR3 sequence is CASSRNRGTSGELFF. For the CDR3, the DNA is TGCGCCAGCAGCCGAAACAGGGGAACGAGCGGGGAGCTGTTTTTT.

The chain carries TRBV11-2 and TRBJ2-1, with D maybe TRBD2 (7 bases). Trimming removed 5 bases from V and 6 bases from J, with 17 bases in between. This CDR3 is 15 amino acids long. The germline V gene has CDR1 SGHAT and CDR2 FQNNGV. The CDR3 DNA reads TGTGCCAGCAGCCCAGGGAGGGGGGCGATCAATGAGCAGTTCTTC. Residues: CASSPGRGAINEQFF.

The chain joins TRBV5-1 to TRBJ2-7, with D unclear. In germline, CDR1 is SGHRS, CDR2 YFSETQ. The V and J ends lost 0 bases and 4 bases respectively, with 8 bases between them. The CDR3 totals 13 residues. The DNA of the CDR3 is TGCGCCAGCAGCTTGGCCGCAGGATACGAGCAGTACTTC. Encoded protein: CASSLAAGYEQYF.

J is TRBJ1-4 and V is TRBV2; D is possibly TRBD1 (6 bases). Germline V gives CDR1 SNHLY, CDR2 FYNNEI. The CDR3 has 15 residues. Trimming cost V 2 bases and J 7 bases, with 14 bases left between them. The CDR3 nucleotides are TGTGCCAGCAGTGAAAATCGGGGGGCTAGTGAAAAACTGTTTTTT. Residues: CASSENRGASEKLFF.

The chain recombines TRBV19 with TRBJ1-3; D gene uncertain. The CDR3 has 14 residues. CDR1 is LNHDA, CDR2 SQIVND, per germline (reference sequence). Trimming pared 5 bases from V and 0 bases from J, leaving 8 bases between. The CDR3 loop is CASSFDLSGNTIYF. In DNA, the CDR3 is TGTGCCAGTAGTTTTGACCTCTCTGGAAACACCATATATTTT.

V gene TRBV6-4 combines with J gene TRBJ2-3, with D unresolved. Germline CDR1 is MRHNA and CDR2 is SNTAGT. V was trimmed by 4 bases and J by 5 bases, leaving 13 bases between them. The CDR3 sequence is 14 residues long. The CDR3 nucleotides read TGTGCCAGCAGTGGTGGGGTGCTTGGAGATACGCAGTATTTT. Protein product: CASSGGVLGDTQYF.

This chain links TRBV5-1 with TRBJ2-3, with 7 bases identical to TRBD1. This CDR3 has 15 residues. Germline V CDR1 and CDR2: SGHRS, YFSETQ. J gave up 0 bases and V 4 bases, and 5 bases lay outside the gene matches. The CDR3 DNA is TGCGCCAGCAGCCCGGGACAGATAAGCACAGATACGCAGTATTTT. Translation: CASSPGQISTDTQYF.

The rearrangement links TRBV29-1 to TRBJ1-2; maybe TRBD1 (5 bases). CDR3 length equals 12 residues. V was trimmed by 7 bases and J by 1 base, leaving 10 bases between them. Per the germline V gene, CDR1 is SQVTM and CDR2 is ANQGSEA. CDR3 nucleotides: TGCAGCGCTTCTGACAGTAACTATGGCTACACCTTC. Protein product: CSASDSNYGYTF.

The chain joins TRBV19 to TRBJ1-3; TRBD1 matches 8 bases. V was pared by 5 bases and J by 0 bases, with 6 bases of the junction left unmatched. CDR1 is LNHDA and CDR2 is SQIVND in the germline V gene (reference sequence). The CDR3 totals 16 residues. CDR3 bases: TGTGCCAGTAGTGTCCGGGACAGGAGCTCTGGAAACACCATATATTTT. Its protein product is CASSVRDRSSGNTIYF.

This chain links TRBV6-5 with TRBJ2-5; maybe TRBD2 (6 bases). V was cut by 7 bases and J by 7 bases, with 19 bases left in between. The CDR3 totals 14 residues. Germline V gives CDR1 MNHEY, CDR2 SVGAGI. The CDR3 loop is CASKGGSEEGTQYF. The CDR3 DNA is TGTGCCAGCAAGGGCGGGTCGGAGGAGGGGACCCAGTACTTC.

V and J are TRBV4-2 and TRBJ1-1; the match to TRBD1 covers 11 bases. Germline assignment: CDR1 LGHNA and CDR2 YNFKEQ. This CDR3 contains 17 residues. V was pared by 0 bases and J by 6 bases, with 9 bases of the junction left unmatched. CDR3 DNA sequence: TGTGCCAGCAGCCAAGATGGCCAGGACAGGGGGCGTTCTGAAGCTTTCTTT. Translating gives CASSQDGQDRGRSEAFF.